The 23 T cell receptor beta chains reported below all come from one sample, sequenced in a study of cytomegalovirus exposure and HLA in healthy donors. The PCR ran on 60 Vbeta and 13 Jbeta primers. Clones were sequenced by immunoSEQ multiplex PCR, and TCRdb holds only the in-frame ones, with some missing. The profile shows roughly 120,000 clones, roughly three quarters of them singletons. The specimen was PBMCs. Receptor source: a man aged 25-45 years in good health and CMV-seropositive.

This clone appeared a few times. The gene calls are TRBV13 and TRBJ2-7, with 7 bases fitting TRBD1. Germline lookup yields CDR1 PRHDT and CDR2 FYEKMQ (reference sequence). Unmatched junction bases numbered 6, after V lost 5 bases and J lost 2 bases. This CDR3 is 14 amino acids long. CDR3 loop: CASSRQGGAYEQYF. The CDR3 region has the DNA TGTGCCAGCAGCCGACAGGGCGGCGCCTACGAGCAGTACTTC.

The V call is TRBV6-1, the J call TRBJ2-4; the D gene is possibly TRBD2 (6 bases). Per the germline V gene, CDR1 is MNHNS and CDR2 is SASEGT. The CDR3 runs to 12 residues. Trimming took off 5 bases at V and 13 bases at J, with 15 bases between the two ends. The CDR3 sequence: CASSLTGTVQYF. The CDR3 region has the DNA TGTGCCAGCAGTCTGACCGGGACTGTACAGTACTTC.

For the CDR3, the DNA is TGTGCCAGCAGCCACATGGCCGGGGAGCTGTTTTTT. Its protein product is CASSHMAGELFF. The gene calls are TRBV7-9 and TRBJ2-2; no definite D call. The V gene's germline CDR1 is SEHNR and CDR2 FQNEAQ (reference sequence). This CDR3 contains 12 residues. Trimming stripped 5 bases from V and 6 bases from J, with 7 bases between. The full variable domain, its missing parts supplied by reference TRBV7-9 and TRBJ2-2, is DTGVSQNPRHKITKRGQNVTFRCDPISEHNRLYWYRQTLGQGPEFLTYFQNEAQLEKSRLLSDRFSAERPKGSFSTLEIQRTEQGDSAMYLCASSHMAGELFFGEGSRLTVL.

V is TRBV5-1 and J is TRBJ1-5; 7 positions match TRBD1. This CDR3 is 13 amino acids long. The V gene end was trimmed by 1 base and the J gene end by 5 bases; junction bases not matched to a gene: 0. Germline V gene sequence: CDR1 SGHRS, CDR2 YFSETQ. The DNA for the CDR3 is TGCGCCAGCAGCTTGACAGGGGATCAGCCCCAGCATTTT. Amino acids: CASSLTGDQPQHF. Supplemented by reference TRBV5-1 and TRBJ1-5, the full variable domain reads KAGVTQTPRYLIKTRGQQVTLSCSPISGHRSVSWYQQTPGQGLQFLFEYFSETQRNKGNFPGRFSGRQFSNSRSEMNVSTLELGDSALYLCASSLTGDQPQHFGDGTRLSIL.

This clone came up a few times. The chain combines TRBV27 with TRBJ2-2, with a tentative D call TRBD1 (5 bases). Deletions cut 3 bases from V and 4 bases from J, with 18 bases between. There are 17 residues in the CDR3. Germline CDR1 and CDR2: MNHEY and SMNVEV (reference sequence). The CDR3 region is CASSFPEQGARTGELFF. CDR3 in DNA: TGTGCCAGCAGTTTCCCTGAGCAGGGCGCTCGCACCGGGGAGCTGTTTTTT.

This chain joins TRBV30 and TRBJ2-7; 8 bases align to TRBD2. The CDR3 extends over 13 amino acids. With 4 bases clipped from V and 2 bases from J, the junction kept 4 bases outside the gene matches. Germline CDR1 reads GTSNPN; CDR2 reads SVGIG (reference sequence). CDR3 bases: TGTGCCTGGACCAGTAGCGGGACCTACGAGCAGTACTTC. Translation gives CAWTSSGTYEQYF.

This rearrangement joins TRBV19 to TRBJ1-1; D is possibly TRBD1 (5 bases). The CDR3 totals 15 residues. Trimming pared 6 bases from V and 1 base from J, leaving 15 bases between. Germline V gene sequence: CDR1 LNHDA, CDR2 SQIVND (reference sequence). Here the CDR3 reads CASSVIDRTNTEAFF. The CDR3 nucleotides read TGTGCCAGTAGCGTCATAGACAGAACGAACACTGAAGCTTTCTTT.

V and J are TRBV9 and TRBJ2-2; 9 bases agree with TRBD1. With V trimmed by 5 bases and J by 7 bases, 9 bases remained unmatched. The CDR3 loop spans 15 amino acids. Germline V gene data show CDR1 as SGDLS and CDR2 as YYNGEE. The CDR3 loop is CASREGQGRNGELFF. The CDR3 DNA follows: TGTGCCAGCAGGGAGGGACAGGGTCGTAACGGGGAGCTGTTTTTT.

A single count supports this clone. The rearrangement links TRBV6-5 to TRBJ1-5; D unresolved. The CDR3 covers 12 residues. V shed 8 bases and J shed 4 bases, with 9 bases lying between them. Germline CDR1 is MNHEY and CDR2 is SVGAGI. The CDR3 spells CASRSGNQPQHF. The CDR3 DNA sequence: TGTGCCAGCCGTTCGGGGAATCAGCCCCAGCATTTT.

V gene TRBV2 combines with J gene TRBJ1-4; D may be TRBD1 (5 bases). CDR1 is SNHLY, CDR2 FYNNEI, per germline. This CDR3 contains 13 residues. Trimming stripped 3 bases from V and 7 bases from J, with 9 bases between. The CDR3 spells CASSEGRVEKLFF. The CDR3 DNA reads TGTGCCAGCAGTGAGGGCAGGGTTGAAAAACTGTTTTTT.

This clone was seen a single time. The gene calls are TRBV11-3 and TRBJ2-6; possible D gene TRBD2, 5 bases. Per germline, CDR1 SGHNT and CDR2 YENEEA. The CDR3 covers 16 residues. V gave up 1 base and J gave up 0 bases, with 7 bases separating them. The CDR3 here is CASSLGGYSGANVLTF. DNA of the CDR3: TGTGCCAGCAGCTTAGGCGGGTACTCTGGGGCCAACGTCCTGACTTTC.

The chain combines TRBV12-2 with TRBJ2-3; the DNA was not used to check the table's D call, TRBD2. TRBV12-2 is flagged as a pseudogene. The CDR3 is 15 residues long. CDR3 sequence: CASRLALAGTATQYF. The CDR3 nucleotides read TGTGCAAGTCGCTTAGCACTAGCGGGGACAGCTACGCAGTATTTT.

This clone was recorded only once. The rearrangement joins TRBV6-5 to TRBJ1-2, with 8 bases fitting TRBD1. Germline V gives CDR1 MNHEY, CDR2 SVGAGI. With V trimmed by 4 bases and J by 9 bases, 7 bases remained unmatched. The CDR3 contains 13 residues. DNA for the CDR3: TGTGCCAGCAGTTGGGGCAGGGGGCAAAGCTACACCTTC. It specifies CASSWGRGQSYTF.

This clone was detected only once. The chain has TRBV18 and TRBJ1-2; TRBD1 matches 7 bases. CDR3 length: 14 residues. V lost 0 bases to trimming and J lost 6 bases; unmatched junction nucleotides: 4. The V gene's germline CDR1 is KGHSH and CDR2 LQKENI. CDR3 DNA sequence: TGTGCCAGCTCACCACCTATACAGGGGAATGGCTACACCTTC. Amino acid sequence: CASSPPIQGNGYTF. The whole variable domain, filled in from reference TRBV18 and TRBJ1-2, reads NAGVMQNPRHLVRRRGQEARLRCSPMKGHSHVYWYRQLPEEGLKFMVYLQKENIIDESGMPKERFSAEFPKEGPSILRIQQVVRGDSAAYFCASSPPIQGNGYTFGSGTRLTVV.

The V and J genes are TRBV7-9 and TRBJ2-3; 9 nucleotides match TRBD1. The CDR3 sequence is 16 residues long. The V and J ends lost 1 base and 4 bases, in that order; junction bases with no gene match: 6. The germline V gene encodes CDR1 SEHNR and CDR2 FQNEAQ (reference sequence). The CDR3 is CASSLGPGTGSDTQYF. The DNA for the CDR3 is TGTGCCAGCAGCTTAGGTCCCGGGACAGGGTCAGATACGCAGTATTTT.

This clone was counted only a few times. CDR3 DNA sequence: TGTGCCAGCAGTTTACGGACAGGCCGCCGCCGGGTGGGCCCCATCGGTGGCTACACCTTC. This encodes CASSLRTGRRRVGPIGGYTF. The rearrangement uses TRBV28 and TRBJ1-2, with 7 bases lining up with TRBD1. Losses at the gene ends were 2 bases for V and 7 bases for J; bases not matched to a gene: 25. This CDR3 is built from 20 residues. The germline V gene has CDR1 MDHEN and CDR2 SYDVKM.

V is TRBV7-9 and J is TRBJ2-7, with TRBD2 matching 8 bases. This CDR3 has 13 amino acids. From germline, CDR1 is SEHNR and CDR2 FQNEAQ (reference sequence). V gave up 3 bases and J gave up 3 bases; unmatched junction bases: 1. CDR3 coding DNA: TGTGCCAGCAGCTTCGGGAGGGGCTACGAGCAGTACTTC. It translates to CASSFGRGYEQYF.

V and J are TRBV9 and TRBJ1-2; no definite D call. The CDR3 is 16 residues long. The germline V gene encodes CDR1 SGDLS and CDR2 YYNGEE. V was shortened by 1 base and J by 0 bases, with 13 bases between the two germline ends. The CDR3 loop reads CASSVPKTRANYGYTF. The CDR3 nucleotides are TGTGCCAGCAGCGTACCGAAAACTAGAGCTAACTATGGCTACACCTTC.

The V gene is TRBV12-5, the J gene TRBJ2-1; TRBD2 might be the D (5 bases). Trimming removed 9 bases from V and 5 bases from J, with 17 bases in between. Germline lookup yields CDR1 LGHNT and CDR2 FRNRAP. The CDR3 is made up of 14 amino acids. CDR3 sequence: CASGDGNINNEQFF. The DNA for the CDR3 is TGTGCTAGCGGAGACGGGAACATCAACAATGAGCAGTTCTTC.

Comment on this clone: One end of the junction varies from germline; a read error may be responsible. The CDR3 DNA sequence: TGTGCCAGCAGCTTAAGGTCTGGGGCCAACGGCCTGACTTTC. Protein product: CASSLRSGANGLTF. This chain links TRBV7-2 with TRBJ2-6; D may be TRBD1 (5 bases). The CDR3 contains 14 residues. Germline V gives CDR1 SGHTA, CDR2 FQGNSA.

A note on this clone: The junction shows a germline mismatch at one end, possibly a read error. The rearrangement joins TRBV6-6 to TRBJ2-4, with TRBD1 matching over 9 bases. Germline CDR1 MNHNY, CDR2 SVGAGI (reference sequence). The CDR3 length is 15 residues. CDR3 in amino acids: CASSVGQGKANSQYF. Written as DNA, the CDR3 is TGTGCCAGCAGTGTCGGACAGGGGAAGGCAAACAGTCAGTACTTC.

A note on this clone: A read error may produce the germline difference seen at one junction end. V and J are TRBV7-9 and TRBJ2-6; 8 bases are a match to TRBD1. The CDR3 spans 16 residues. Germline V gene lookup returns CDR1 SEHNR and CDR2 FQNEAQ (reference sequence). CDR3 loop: CSSSSGQGPGANVLTF. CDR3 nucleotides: TGTTCCAGCAGCTCCGGACAGGGCCCCGGGGCCAACGTCCTGACTTTC.

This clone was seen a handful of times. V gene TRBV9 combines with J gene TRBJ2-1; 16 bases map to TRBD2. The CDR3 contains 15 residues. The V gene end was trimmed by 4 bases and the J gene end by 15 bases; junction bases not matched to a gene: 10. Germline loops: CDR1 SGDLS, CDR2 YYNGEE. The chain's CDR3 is CASSFTGTSGRVPFF. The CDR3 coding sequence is TGTGCCAGCAGCTTCACCGGGACTAGCGGGAGGGTTCCGTTCTTC. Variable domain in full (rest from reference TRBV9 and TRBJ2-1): DSGVTQTPKHLITATGQRVTLRCSPRSGDLSVYWYQQSLDQGLQFLIQYYNGEERAKGNILERFSAQQFPDLHSELNLSSLELGDSALYFCASSFTGTSGRVPFFGPGTRLTVL.